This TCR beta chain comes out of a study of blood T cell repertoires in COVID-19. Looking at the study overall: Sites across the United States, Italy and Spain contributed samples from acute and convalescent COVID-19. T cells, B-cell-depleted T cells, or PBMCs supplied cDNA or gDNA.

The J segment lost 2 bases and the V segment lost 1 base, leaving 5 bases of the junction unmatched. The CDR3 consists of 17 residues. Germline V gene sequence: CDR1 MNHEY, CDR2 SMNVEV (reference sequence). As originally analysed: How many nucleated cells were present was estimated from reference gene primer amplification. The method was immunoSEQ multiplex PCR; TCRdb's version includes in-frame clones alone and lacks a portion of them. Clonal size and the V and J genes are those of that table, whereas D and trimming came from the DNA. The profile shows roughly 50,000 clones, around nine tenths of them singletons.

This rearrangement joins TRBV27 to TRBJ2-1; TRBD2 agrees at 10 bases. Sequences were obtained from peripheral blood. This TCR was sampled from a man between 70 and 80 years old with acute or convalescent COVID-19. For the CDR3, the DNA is TGTGCCAGCAGTTTATACAGCGGGGGGGACGCCTACAATGAGCAGTTCTTC. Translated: CASSLYSGGDAYNEQFF.